A selection of T cell receptor beta chains follows, all from one sample in a study of shared clonotypes between healthy human individuals. The protocol was immunoSEQ multiplex PCR, while the TCRdb copy is restricted to in-frame clones and leaves out a portion. This table holds 1.5 million to 2.5 million clones, about 95% found once. Sequences were obtained from naive CD8+ T cells sorted from blood. The receptors derive from a man between 18 and 29 years old in good health. CDR3s include the opening cysteine and the closing phenylalanine or tryptophan. D genes are given only for firm matches. Where a row states a size, it is once, few, many or the class of an expanded clone; other rows omit it.

j_gene | abundance | v_gene | d_gene | CDR3nt | CDR3aa
TRBJ1-5 | . | TRBV9 | . | TGTGCCAGCAGCGTAGCGGCATTCCTAAATTATAGCAATCAGCCCCAGCATTTT | CASSVAAFLNYSNQPQHF
TRBJ1-2 | . | TRBV7-6 | . | TGTGCCAGCAGCCGGTGTAGTGGGACCGACCGGAAAGATAACTATGGCTACACCTTC | CASSRCSGTDRKDNYGYTF
TRBJ2-7 | . | TRBV18 | . | TGTGCCAGCTCACCAGAACAGCCCTTACCCGAGCAGTACTTC | CASSPEQPLPEQYF
TRBJ2-2 | . | TRBV6-5 | TRBD1 | TGTGCCAGCCGGACAGGGTCGAACACCGGGGAGCTGTTTTTT | CASRTGSNTGELFF
TRBJ1-2 | . | TRBV27 | TRBD1 | TGTGCCAGCAGGCCTGGGACAGACGTTGATTCTAACTATGGCTACACCTTC | CASRPGTDVDSNYGYTF
TRBJ2-1 | . | TRBV6-4 | . | TGTGCCAGCAGCCCCCGGCTAGAGGGGTACAATGAGCAGTTCTTC | CASSPRLEGYNEQFF
TRBJ2-3 | . | TRBV6-1 | . | TGTGCCAGCAGTGTGAGTGAGTGGGGGTTTAGCACAGATACGCAGTATTTT | CASSVSEWGFSTDTQYF
TRBJ2-3 | . | TRBV21-1 | . | TGTGCCAGCAGCGCAAAGAACTGTAGCGGCGCAGATACGCAGTATTTT | CASSAKNCSGADTQYF
TRBJ2-2 | . | TRBV19 | TRBD1 | TGTGCCAGTAGTACACCGAGGGACAGGGAAAATTACACCGGGGAGCTGTTTTTT | CASSTPRDRENYTGELFF
TRBJ1-1 | . | TRBV7-6 | . | TGTGCCAGCAGCGCCGCAGGGCACCACACTGAAGCTTTCTTT | CASSAAGHHTEAFF
TRBJ2-1 | . | TRBV27 | . | TGTGCCAGCAGTTTATTGGGGAGCTCCTACAATGAGCAGTTCTTC | CASSLLGSSYNEQFF
TRBJ2-1 | . | TRBV19 | TRBD2 | TGTGCCAGTAGTGTAGGGACTATCTCCTACAATGAGCAGTTCTTC | CASSVGTISYNEQFF
TRBJ1-1 | . | TRBV27 | . | TGTGCCAGCTGGCTTGGGGCCGGGGTGATCACTGAAGCTTTCTTT | CASWLGAGVITEAFF
TRBJ1-1 | once | TRBV30 | . | TGTGCCTGGAATTGGGCCTTGGAAGGCAACACTGAAGCTTTCTTT | CAWNWALEGNTEAFF
TRBJ1-1 | . | TRBV13 | TRBD1 | TGTGCCAGCAGCTTCAGGGGGCTCGGGAACACTGAAGCTTTCTTT | CASSFRGLGNTEAFF
TRBJ1-5 | once | TRBV2 | TRBD1 | TGTGCCAGCAGTGAACCCGGGACAGGGAACCAATATAGCAATCAGCCCCAGCATTTT | CASSEPGTGNQYSNQPQHF
TRBJ2-2 | few | TRBV6-5 | . | TGTGCCAGCAGTTACGGCGCCGGGGAGCTGTTTTTT | CASSYGAGELFF
TRBJ1-2 | once | TRBV6-1 | TRBD1 | TGTGCCAGCAGTGAATGGGGGACAGGGAACTATGGCTACACCTTC | CASSEWGTGNYGYTF
TRBJ1-2 | . | TRBV12-2 | . | . | CASRCWGTGAPYGYTF
TRBJ2-7 | . | TRBV6-6 | . | TGTGCCAGCAGTTACTCGGAGGGCCCCTGGGAGCAGTACTTC | CASSYSEGPWEQYF
TRBJ2-2 | . | TRBV7-9 | TRBD1 | TGTGCCAGCAGCTTATCGGACAGGGAAGCCGGGGAGCTGTTTTTT | CASSLSDREAGELFF
TRBJ2-7 | . | TRBV9 | TRBD1 | TGTGCCAGCAGCGCAGGCCAGGGGGCGTCCTACGAGCAGTACTTC | CASSAGQGASYEQYF
TRBJ2-7 | . | TRBV7-6 | . | TGTGCCAGCAGCTTACACAGCTCCTACGAGCAGTACTTC | CASSLHSSYEQYF
TRBJ1-4 | . | TRBV5-1 | . | TGCGCCAGCAGCTTGGGGGCAGGAACTAATGAAAAACTGTTTTTT | CASSLGAGTNEKLFF
TRBJ2-1 | . | TRBV30 | . | TGTGCCTGGAGTGTAGGAGCGGGTGGGCATGAGCAGTTCTTC | CAWSVGAGGHEQFF
TRBJ2-2 | . | TRBV19 | TRBD2 | TGTGCCAGTAGTATAGTCGGGGGGGCCGGGGAGCTGTTTTTT | CASSIVGGAGELFF
TRBJ2-3 | . | TRBV11-3 | . | TGTGCCAGCAGCTCGCTAGGCGGCACAGATACGCAGTATTTT | CASSSLGGTDTQYF
TRBJ2-2 | . | TRBV7-9 | TRBD1 | TGTGCCAGCAGCTCATTTGACAGGGGCACCGGGGAGCTGTTTTTT | CASSSFDRGTGELFF
TRBJ2-1 | . | TRBV5-6 | TRBD2 | TGTGCCAGCAGCTTGGGGACTAGCGGGAGGAATGAGCAGTTCTTC | CASSLGTSGRNEQFF
TRBJ1-6 | . | TRBV2 | . | TGTGCCAGCAGACCTAATAATTCACCCCTCCACTTT | CASRPNNSPLHF
TRBJ1-1 | once | TRBV30 | . | TGTGCCTGGAGTCACAGCCTTAACACTGAAGCTTTCTTT | CAWSHSLNTEAFF
TRBJ1-1 | . | TRBV6-5 | . | TGTGCCAGCAGCCCAACAGGGAATGAAGCTTTCTTT | CASSPTGNEAFF
TRBJ2-5 | . | TRBV5-6 | . | TGTGCCAGCGGGTATACAGGGTTTTTACAAGAGACCCAGTACTTC | CASGYTGFLQETQYF
TRBJ2-7 | once | TRBV7-8 | . | TGTGCCAGCAGCTATTATACAGGGTCCGAGCAGTACTTC | CASSYYTGSEQYF
TRBJ2-7 | . | TRBV15 | TRBD1 | TGTGCCACCAGCTTTTCGGGACAGCAAGATTCTGAGCAGTACTTC | CATSFSGQQDSEQYF
TRBJ1-5 | . | TRBV28 | . | TGTGCCAGCAGTCCCTATAGCAATCAGCCCCAGCATTTT | CASSPYSNQPQHF
TRBJ2-3 | . | TRBV11-2 | . | TGTGCCAGCAGCTCCCCGGCAGGGAGCACAGATACGCAGTATTTT | CASSSPAGSTDTQYF
TRBJ2-7 | . | TRBV9 | . | TGTGCCAGCAGCCAAGGACTCCCAACAACCTACGAGCAGTACTTC | CASSQGLPTTYEQYF
TRBJ2-3 | . | TRBV6-5 | . | TGTGCCAGCAGTTACGAGAGGGGGGCCCCCACAGATACGCAGTATTTT | CASSYERGAPTDTQYF
TRBJ2-7 | . | TRBV5-4 | . | TGTGCCAGCAGCTTGGGTGGACTCTACGAGCAGTACTTC | CASSLGGLYEQYF
TRBJ2-7 | . | TRBV6-6 | . | TGTGCCAGCAGTCCCGACGGGTTAGCCTACGAGCAGTACTTC | CASSPDGLAYEQYF
TRBJ2-3 | . | TRBV5-6 | . | TGTGCCAGCAGCTTGATGGTGGCAGGGTGGTCAGATACGCAGTATTTT | CASSLMVAGWSDTQYF
TRBJ2-5 | . | TRBV5-4 | TRBD1 | TGTGCCAGCAGCTCTTGGACAGGGGAAGAGACCCAGTACTTC | CASSSWTGEETQYF
TRBJ2-2 | few | TRBV19 | TRBD2 | TGTGCCAGTAGTTTGACTAGCGGGAGTGGCGGGGAGCTGTTTTTT | CASSLTSGSGGELFF